This is a list of T cell receptor beta chains from one sample in a study of T-cell memory formation after mild COVID-19. TCRdb reprocessed the 5' RACE reads with MiXCR, giving one entry per CDR3 protein. Of around 250,000 distinct CDR3 sequences listed, around 15% were seen once; the top ten hold 22%. The material sequenced was PBMCs or a T cell subset sorted from them (not recorded which). Every receptor here comes from a man between 18 and 29 years old who had mild COVID-19 (a few samples of this study predate the infection). Cell type and time point are not known. The CDR3 runs from the conserved cysteine through the conserved F or W. A D gene is named only where the DNA matches it firmly. The size field is filled for only some rows; it gives once, few, many or a size class.

d_call: .; v_call: TRBV9; j_call: TRBJ2-2; clone_size: once; cdr3_nt: TGTGCCAGCAGCGTAGCTAGGGGGGCGAACACCGGGGAGCTGTTTTTT; cdr3_aa: CASSVARGANTGELFF
d_call: .; v_call: TRBV7-2; j_call: TRBJ2-6; clone_size: few; cdr3_nt: TGTGCCAGCAGCTTAGCGCTGGGGACTGGGGCCAACGTCCTGACTTTC; cdr3_aa: CASSLALGTGANVLTF
d_call: .; v_call: TRBV7-7; j_call: TRBJ2-1; clone_size: .; cdr3_nt: TGTGCTAGCAGCCTGGGGGCGGGTTACAATGAGCAGTTCTTC; cdr3_aa: CASSLGAGYNEQFF
d_call: .; v_call: TRBV5-1; j_call: TRBJ2-2; clone_size: few; cdr3_nt: TGCGCCAGCAGCGGACGTTCAGGGATTGCGAACACCGGGGAGCTGTTTTTT; cdr3_aa: CASSGRSGIANTGELFF
d_call: .; v_call: TRBV12-5; j_call: TRBJ1-2; clone_size: many; cdr3_nt: TGTGCTAGTGGTAGGATTTCCTCCTATGGCTACACCTTC; cdr3_aa: CASGRISSYGYTF
d_call: .; v_call: TRBV12-3/TRBV12-4; j_call: TRBJ2-7; clone_size: many; cdr3_nt: TGTGCCAGCAGTTTGGGTTGGGGCTCCTACGAGCAGTACTTC; cdr3_aa: CASSLGWGSYEQYF
d_call: TRBD1; v_call: TRBV6-5; j_call: TRBJ1-6; clone_size: .; cdr3_nt: TGTGCCAGCAGTTACTCCATCGGGACAGGGTTGGCACCCCTCCACTTT; cdr3_aa: CASSYSIGTGLAPLHF
d_call: .; v_call: TRBV4-3; j_call: TRBJ2-6; clone_size: .; cdr3_nt: TGCGCCAGCAGCCTGGAAAAAGGGGCCAACGTCCTGACTTTC; cdr3_aa: CASSLEKGANVLTF
d_call: .; v_call: TRBV5-4; j_call: TRBJ2-1; clone_size: many; cdr3_nt: TGTGCCAGCAGCTTGGGGGGATTTCGCGGAGACAATGAGCAGTTCTTC; cdr3_aa: CASSLGGFRGDNEQFF
d_call: .; v_call: TRBV7-2; j_call: TRBJ2-5; clone_size: .; cdr3_nt: TGTGCCAGCAGCCGATCCCCCGGCTACGAGACCCAGTACTTC; cdr3_aa: CASSRSPGYETQYF
d_call: .; v_call: TRBV7-2; j_call: TRBJ2-7; clone_size: few; cdr3_nt: TGTGCCAGCAGCCCTCAGGGCACAGGGCCAGTCTACGAGCAGTACTTC; cdr3_aa: CASSPQGTGPVYEQYF
d_call: .; v_call: TRBV9; j_call: TRBJ2-1; clone_size: many; cdr3_nt: TGTGCCAGCAGCGAGGGCATCTCCTACAATGAGCAGTTCTTC; cdr3_aa: CASSEGISYNEQFF
d_call: .; v_call: TRBV12-3/TRBV12-4; j_call: TRBJ1-1; clone_size: many; cdr3_nt: TGTGCCAGCAGTCTGACACGGAGCACTGAAGCTTTCTTT; cdr3_aa: CASSLTRSTEAFF
d_call: .; v_call: TRBV19; j_call: TRBJ2-1; clone_size: few; cdr3_nt: TGTGCCAGTACCCAAGACAGCAGCTCCTACAATGAGCAGTTCTTC; cdr3_aa: CASTQDSSSYNEQFF
d_call: TRBD1; v_call: TRBV12-3/TRBV12-4; j_call: TRBJ1-1; clone_size: .; cdr3_nt: TGTGCCAGCCACCCCTTGGGGACAGGGGGTATCACTGAAGCTTTCTTT; cdr3_aa: CASHPLGTGGITEAFF
d_call: TRBD2; v_call: TRBV7-9; j_call: TRBJ2-3; clone_size: .; cdr3_nt: TGTGCCAGCAGCTCCGACGGGGGAGGGGGCACAGATACGCAGTATTTT; cdr3_aa: CASSSDGGGGTDTQYF
d_call: TRBD2; v_call: TRBV14; j_call: TRBJ2-5; clone_size: .; cdr3_nt: TGTGCCAGCAGCCTACTAGCGGATGGGTACCAAGAGACCCAGTACTTC; cdr3_aa: CASSLLADGYQETQYF
d_call: .; v_call: TRBV7-2; j_call: TRBJ2-7; clone_size: few; cdr3_nt: TGTGCCAGCAGCTTGCCAGTATACGAGCAGTACTTC; cdr3_aa: CASSLPVYEQYF
d_call: .; v_call: TRBV5-1; j_call: TRBJ2-2; clone_size: many; cdr3_nt: TGCGCCAGCAGTAGTAGTGTGACCGAACTAGCCTCGAGCACCGGGGAGCTGTTTTTT; cdr3_aa: CASSSSVTELASSTGELFF
d_call: TRBD1; v_call: TRBV28; j_call: TRBJ1-4; clone_size: once; cdr3_nt: TGTGCCAGCACCACACCGGGACAGAGGGCCGAAAAACTGTTTTTT; cdr3_aa: CASTTPGQRAEKLFF
d_call: .; v_call: TRBV27; j_call: TRBJ2-1; clone_size: few; cdr3_nt: TGTGCCAGCAGTTCCTTGACAGCTATAAGTGACCATGAGCAGTTCTTC; cdr3_aa: CASSSLTAISDHEQFF
d_call: TRBD2; v_call: TRBV7-2; j_call: TRBJ2-3; clone_size: few; cdr3_nt: TGTGCCACCGGGGGGTTCGCAGATACGCAGTATTTT; cdr3_aa: CATGGFADTQYF